The 27 T cell receptor beta chains below come from one sample, sequenced in a study of blood T cell repertoires in COVID-19. TCRdb's table, derived via immunoSEQ multiplex PCR, lists solely in-frame clones and lacks some. This sample has around 310,000 clones, with 90% found just once. Sequenced sample: peripheral blood. These receptors were taken from a woman in her forties with COVID-19, enrolled during active disease.

The chain recombines TRBV12-3 or TRBV12-4 with TRBJ1-5; 8 nucleotides agree with TRBD1. With V trimmed by 6 bases and J by 13 bases, 8 bases remained unmatched. CDR3 size: 12 residues. Here the CDR3 DNA reads TGTGCCAGCAGGCAAAACAGGGGGACACAGCATTTT. This translates into CASRQNRGTQHF.

This clone showed up just once. The V call is TRBV30, the J call TRBJ1-1; tentative D call: TRBD1 (5 bases). V dropped 2 bases and J dropped 3 bases, with 13 bases sitting between them. Germline CDR1 GTSNPN, CDR2 SVGIG (reference sequence). CDR3 length: 14 amino acids. CDR3 loop: CAWSPTGGDTEAFF. In nucleotides, the CDR3 is TGTGCCTGGAGTCCTACGGGGGGGGACACTGAAGCTTTCTTT.

The CDR3 coding sequence is TGTGCCAGCAGTGAATTTCTTAATGAGCAGTTCTTC. Its translation is CASSEFLNEQFF. V gene TRBV2 combines with J gene TRBJ2-1; D is uncertain. CDR1 SNHLY and CDR2 FYNNEI come from the germline V gene. Trimming took 2 bases from V and 7 from J, leaving 6 bases between them. CDR3 length: 12 amino acids.

CDR3 sequence (DNA): TGTGCCAGCAGTTTAGTGGGACAGGCCCTAAACCGCCTTAATTCACCCCTCCACTTT. Amino acids: CASSLVGQALNRLNSPLHF. The V call is TRBV28, the J call TRBJ1-6, with 8 bases fitting TRBD1. This CDR3 has 19 amino acids. Germline trimming cut 2 bases from V and 6 bases from J; bases unmatched to any gene: 15. Germline loops: CDR1 MDHEN, CDR2 SYDVKM. The full variable domain, rest sourced from reference TRBV28 and TRBJ1-6, is DVKVTQSSRYLVKRTGEKVFLECVQDMDHENMFWYRQDPGLGLRLIYFSYDVKMKEKGDIPEGYSVSREKKERFSLILESASTNQTSMYLCASSLVGQALNRLNSPLHFGNGTRLTVT.

This clone was recorded a few times. This chain joins TRBV6-6 and TRBJ1-6; D may be TRBD1 (5 bases). CDR3 length: 17 residues. V was trimmed by 5 bases and J by 1 base, leaving 15 bases between them. In germline, CDR1 is MNHNY, CDR2 SVGAGI (reference sequence). This CDR3 is CASSPRIDSSYNSPLHF. The CDR3 DNA follows: TGTGCCAGCAGTCCCCGGATCGACAGTTCCTATAATTCACCCCTCCACTTT.

In this sample, this clone turned up a few times. This sequence joins TRBV7-9 and TRBJ2-7; D remains unclear. The CDR3 extends over 13 amino acids. CDR1 is SEHNR, CDR2 FQNEAQ, per germline (reference sequence). V gave up 2 bases and J gave up 6 bases, with 11 bases separating them. The DNA of the CDR3 is TGTGCCAGCAGCTTACTCCTCCAGGCCGAGCAGTACTTC. The encoded protein is CASSLLLQAEQYF.

This chain links TRBV5-1 with TRBJ1-1; 8 bases fit TRBD1. J gave up 4 bases and V 4 bases, and 9 bases lay outside the gene matches. CDR3 size: 15 residues. Germline V gene data show CDR1 as SGHRS and CDR2 as YFSETQ. The CDR3 is CASSPGDRWATEAFF. CDR3 DNA: TGCGCCAGCAGCCCGGGGGACAGGTGGGCCACTGAAGCTTTCTTT.

This clone has a single count. V usage is TRBV29-1 and J usage is TRBJ1-2; TRBD1 agrees at 8 bases. The germline V gene encodes CDR1 SQVTM and CDR2 ANQGSEA. CDR3 length: 14 amino acids. V shed 6 bases and J 4 bases; nucleotides not matched to a gene: 10. The CDR3 coding sequence is TGCAGCGTCGAAAGGACAGGGACAGGCTATGGCTACACCTTC. Its translation: CSVERTGTGYGYTF.

The chain recombines TRBV5-1 with TRBJ2-7; 8 bases are a match to TRBD1. Germline V lookup: CDR1 SGHRS, CDR2 YFSETQ. Trimming removed 4 bases from V and 2 bases from J; junction bases left unmatched: 8. The CDR3 is made up of 15 amino acids. CDR3 nucleotides: TGCGCCAGCAGCCCGGGACAGGCAATCCCCTACGAGCAGTACTTC. Amino acid sequence: CASSPGQAIPYEQYF.

The J gene is TRBJ1-6, the V gene TRBV6-1; 9 positions agree with TRBD1. This CDR3 spans 17 amino acids. Germline CDR1 and CDR2: MNHNS and SASEGT. With 3 bases clipped from V and 8 bases from J, the junction kept 11 bases outside the gene matches. The CDR3 is CASSDPGGQGFHSPLHF. CDR3 in DNA: TGTGCCAGCAGTGATCCTGGGGGACAGGGATTTCATTCACCCCTCCACTTT.

The J gene is TRBJ1-1, the V gene TRBV19, with unresolved D. Trimming pared 4 bases from V and 4 bases from J, leaving 10 bases between. The CDR3 has 13 residues. Germline CDR1 reads LNHDA; CDR2 reads SQIVND (reference sequence). CDR3 loop: CASSNEGSTEAFF. The CDR3 nucleotides read TGTGCCAGTAGTAACGAGGGAAGCACTGAAGCTTTCTTT.

The chain recombines TRBV24-1 with TRBJ2-5; 8 bases agree with TRBD2. Trimming at V came to 2 bases and at J to 5 bases, leaving 6 bases not matched to a gene. Germline V lookup: CDR1 KGHDR, CDR2 SFDVKD. CDR3 length: 15 amino acids. CDR3 residues: CATSDSTSGGETQYF. In nucleotides, the CDR3 is TGTGCCACCAGTGATTCCACCTCGGGGGGGGAGACCCAGTACTTC.

This clone turned up a few times. The J gene is TRBJ1-1, the V gene TRBV28; 7 bases are a match to TRBD1. The CDR3 is 15 residues long. The V segment lost 1 base and the J segment 11 bases; nucleotides outside the gene matches: 13. The germline V gene encodes CDR1 MDHEN and CDR2 SYDVKM. The CDR3 sequence: CASSLSPTGARRAFF. The CDR3, as DNA: TGTGCCAGCAGTTTATCACCTACAGGGGCCCGTAGGGCTTTCTTT.

This chain connects TRBV7-8 to TRBJ1-6, with D hard to call. V gave up 5 bases and J gave up 4 bases, with 9 bases separating them. Germline assignment: CDR1 SGHVS and CDR2 FQNEAQ. CDR3 length: 14 amino acids. For the CDR3, the DNA is TGTGCCAGCAGCCCTCCGGGGTATAATTCACCCCTCCACTTT. It is translated as CASSPPGYNSPLHF.

The chain joins TRBV5-6 to TRBJ2-5; 9 positions match TRBD1. CDR3 length: 13 residues. V shed 4 bases, J shed 5 bases, and the junction held 3 bases outside the gene matches. The germline gives CDR1 SGHDT, CDR2 YYEEEE. CDR3 sequence: CASSTGTGETQYF. The DNA of the CDR3 is TGTGCCAGCAGCACCGGGACAGGGGAGACCCAGTACTTC.

The rearrangement links TRBV4-3 to TRBJ2-2, with unresolved D. V was clipped by 0 bases and J by 6 bases, with 8 bases between them. The germline gives CDR1 LGHNA, CDR2 YSLEER. The CDR3 extends over 14 amino acids. In DNA form, the CDR3 reads TGCGCCAGCAGCCAAGAACCTAGATCCGGGGAGCTGTTTTTT. As protein: CASSQEPRSGELFF.

The rearrangement joins TRBV7-3 to TRBJ1-1; D might be TRBD1 (6 bases). CDR3 length: 19 amino acids. Per germline, CDR1 SGHTA and CDR2 FQGTGA. V was pared by 0 bases and J by 1 base, with 21 bases between. Here the CDR3 DNA reads TGTGCCAGCAGCTTAACGGGGACACTTTTCTTTTTCCGGAACACTGAAGCTTTCTTT. Translated: CASSLTGTLFFFRNTEAFF. Combining the CDR3 with reference TRBV7-3 and TRBJ1-1 gives the whole variable domain GAGVSQTPSNKVTEKGKYVELRCDPISGHTALYWYRQSLGQGPEFLIYFQGTGAADDSGLPNDRFFAVRPEGSVSTLKIQRTERGDSAVYLCASSLTGTLFFFRNTEAFFGQGTRLTVV.

This rearrangement joins TRBV2 to TRBJ1-5, with TRBD1 matching over 7 bases. Trimming cost V 8 bases and J 5 bases; bases outside gene matches: 12. CDR1 is SNHLY and CDR2 is FYNNEI in the germline V gene. The CDR3 spans 15 residues. The CDR3 region has the DNA TGTGCCAGCGGTCGGACAGGACTGAACGATCAGCCCCAGCATTTT. Amino acids: CASGRTGLNDQPQHF.

The rearrangement links TRBV7-8 to TRBJ1-2, with D perhaps TRBD1 (6 bases). With 5 bases removed from V and 0 bases from J, the gap between germline ends came to 16 bases. CDR3 size: 16 residues. CDR1 and CDR2 from the germline V gene are SGHVS and FQNEAQ. CDR3 DNA: TGTGCCAGCAGCCTTCACAGGGCTCTTCCTAACTATGGCTACACCTTC. It yields the protein CASSLHRALPNYGYTF.

This clone was recorded only once. The chain uses TRBV9 and TRBJ1-2; unclear D gene. Germline CDR1 SGDLS, CDR2 YYNGEE. V dropped 0 bases and J dropped 5 bases, with 20 bases sitting between them. The CDR3 loop spans 17 amino acids. The CDR3 spells CASSVGAVGEEGYGYTF. CDR3 nucleotides: TGTGCCAGCAGCGTAGGGGCGGTCGGGGAGGAGGGATATGGCTACACCTTC.

The V call is TRBV2, the J call TRBJ2-1, with a weak D call TRBD2 (5 bases). In germline, CDR1 is SNHLY, CDR2 FYNNEI. This CDR3 region has 11 residues. Deletions cut 8 bases from V and 4 bases from J, with 6 bases between. The CDR3 loop reads CASGGYNEQFF. CDR3 coding DNA: TGTGCCAGCGGCGGGTACAATGAGCAGTTCTTC.

The chain employs TRBV28 and TRBJ1-6; D perhaps matches TRBD1 (5 bases). The CDR3 has 15 residues. V dropped 3 bases and J dropped 7 bases, with 13 bases sitting between them. The germline CDR1 and CDR2 sequences are MDHEN and SYDVKM. The CDR3 protein is CASSFWQGGNSPLHF. The CDR3 DNA sequence: TGTGCCAGCAGTTTCTGGCAGGGTGGGAATTCACCCCTCCACTTT.

This chain links TRBV5-4 with TRBJ2-6, with TRBD1 matching over 7 bases. The CDR3 totals 19 residues. Losses at the gene ends were 9 bases for V and 0 bases for J; bases not matched to a gene: 18. The germline V gene encodes CDR1 SGHNT and CDR2 YYREEE (reference sequence). The CDR3 DNA reads TGTGCCACTCATAGGGACAGTTGGACAGCCCACTCTGGGGCCAACGTCCTGACTTTC. It translates to CATHRDSWTAHSGANVLTF.

The V gene is TRBV6-2 or TRBV6-3, the J gene TRBJ2-3, with D tentatively TRBD2 (5 bases). From germline, CDR1 is MNHEY and CDR2 SVGEGT. The CDR3 spans 12 residues. Trimming removed 6 bases at V and 5 bases at J, with 9 bases between. CDR3 in amino acids: CASSPGVDTQYF. CDR3 in DNA: TGTGCCAGCAGCCCCGGGGTAGATACGCAGTATTTT.

The chain employs TRBV28 and TRBJ2-7; D is perhaps TRBD2 (5 bases). From germline, CDR1 is MDHEN and CDR2 SYDVKM. The CDR3 covers 13 residues. Trimming took 6 bases from V and 3 from J, leaving 12 bases between them. This CDR3 is CASSPPAGYEQYF. CDR3 DNA: TGTGCCAGCAGCCCACCCGCGGGCTACGAGCAGTACTTC.

The genes are TRBV13 and TRBJ2-1, with 10 bases fitting TRBD1. The CDR3 runs to 16 residues. Trimming took 5 bases from V and 6 from J; bases not matched to a gene: 10. Germline CDR1 is PRHDT and CDR2 is FYEKMQ (reference sequence). CDR3 protein: CASSRGQGISVNEQFF. Here the CDR3 DNA reads TGTGCCAGCAGCAGGGGACAGGGGATTAGTGTCAATGAGCAGTTCTTC.

The V call is TRBV6-5, the J call TRBJ1-4; TRBD1 agrees at 8 bases. V dropped 2 bases and J dropped 8; count of bases not matched to a gene: 4. This CDR3 comprises 14 residues. Germline values: CDR1 MNHEY, CDR2 SVGAGI. The CDR3 here is CASSYDRGAEKLFF. The CDR3 bases are TGTGCCAGCAGTTACGACAGGGGAGCCGAAAAACTGTTTTTT.